This entry features one TCR beta chain sequence. This entry comes from a study of blood T cell repertoires in COVID-19. Sequenced by immunoSEQ multiplex PCR; TCRdb stores in-frame clones only, minus some. The table has 150,000 to 200,000 clones, over 85% seen once. Trimming removed 0 bases from V and 7 bases from J; junction bases left unmatched: 5. The CDR3 is made up of 14 amino acids. Germline assignment: CDR1 LGHDT and CDR2 YNNKEL (reference sequence). Material: peripheral blood. V and J are TRBV3-1 (or the pseudogene TRBV3-2) and TRBJ1-2; 7 nucleotides agree with TRBD1. The origin of this receptor is a woman in her fifties or sixties with acute or convalescent COVID-19. The CDR3 DNA reads TGTGCCAGCAGCCAAGATTTGAAGGGGGCTGGCTACACCTTC. This translates into CASSQDLKGAGYTF.